These 20 T cell receptor beta chains share one sample of origin, sequenced in a study of beta chain features in type 1 diabetes. cDNA synthesis used the whole RNA isolate, giving expressed TCRB sequences. The method was immunoSEQ multiplex PCR; TCRdb's version includes in-frame clones alone and lacks a portion of them. Of about 300,000 clones listed, under 8.5% are singletons. Sequencing was carried out using central memory CD4+ T cells from blood. These receptors originate from a young woman in good health.

Only a few counts were recorded for this clone. The J gene is TRBJ2-3, the V gene TRBV18; D unresolved. This CDR3 has 18 amino acids. Germline V gene sequence: CDR1 KGHSH, CDR2 LQKENI. V lost 3 bases to trimming and J lost 0 bases, with 19 bases between them. CDR3 amino acids: CASSPVFFLGGSTDTQYF. The CDR3 region has the DNA TGTGCCAGCTCACCCGTATTCTTCCTGGGTGGTAGCACAGATACGCAGTATTTT.

At least ten counts were recorded for this clone. CDR3: CASSPPTRLEQYV. CDR3 DNA: TGTGCCAGCAGTCCACCGACCAGGCTCGAGCAGTACGTC. The rearrangement uses TRBV28 and TRBJ2-7; D gene uncertain. The germline V gene encodes CDR1 MDHEN and CDR2 SYDVKM. V was cut by 5 bases and J by 6 bases, with 14 bases left in between. The CDR3 sequence is 13 residues long.

V gene TRBV18 combines with J gene TRBJ2-7; TRBD1 matches at 7 bases. CDR1 and CDR2 (germline): KGHSH, LQKENI. The trim removed 6 bases at V and 4 bases at J, leaving 9 bases unmatched. This CDR3 spans 14 amino acids. CDR3 bases: TGTGCCAGCTCCCGTCGACAGGGACCGTACGAGCAGTACTTC. Encoded protein: CASSRRQGPYEQYF.

The V gene is TRBV6-1, the J gene TRBJ2-7; D is possibly TRBD2 (6 bases). Per germline, CDR1 MNHNS and CDR2 SASEGT. The CDR3 contains 14 residues. Trimming cost V 2 bases and J 7 bases, with 15 bases left between them. The CDR3 loop reads CASSEPGLRDEQYF. In DNA form, the CDR3 reads TGTGCCAGCAGTGAACCGGGACTCCGTGATGAGCAGTACTTC.

This rearrangement joins TRBV7-9 to TRBJ2-4; no reliable D call. V lost 3 bases and J 3 bases, leaving 18 bases between the germline ends. This CDR3 has 17 residues. CDR1 and CDR2 (germline): SEHNR, FQNEAQ (reference sequence). CDR3 protein: CASSFSYRSRGKNIQYF. For the CDR3, the DNA is TGTGCCAGCAGCTTCTCTTACAGATCCCGCGGCAAAAACATTCAGTACTTC.

This clone has just a few counts. The chain is built from TRBV6-5 and TRBJ2-3; D is possibly TRBD2 (5 bases). The CDR3 has 13 amino acids. V was clipped by 10 bases and J by 6 bases, with 17 bases between them. The germline gives CDR1 MNHEY, CDR2 SVGAGI. In DNA, the CDR3 is TGTGCCACCGGTCCCGGGATGACCGATACGCAGTATTTT. Translation: CATGPGMTDTQYF.

In its sample, this clone was seen a few times. The chain links TRBV19 to TRBJ1-2, with unresolved D. V lost 0 bases and J 4 bases, leaving 12 bases between the germline ends. Per germline, CDR1 LNHDA and CDR2 SQIVND (reference sequence). The CDR3 totals 15 residues. CDR3 DNA: TGTGCCAGTAGTATAGAGCTCAGGATTTCCTATGGCTACACCTTC. Residues: CASSIELRISYGYTF.

This rearrangement joins TRBV19 to TRBJ1-1; possibly TRBD1 for D (6 bases). The CDR3 extends over 18 amino acids. Germline CDR1 and CDR2: LNHDA and SQIVND (reference sequence). V dropped 8 bases and J dropped 0 bases, with 25 bases sitting between them. CDR3 amino acids: CASFPSTRGLRMNTEAFF. The CDR3 region has the DNA TGTGCCAGTTTCCCTTCCACTCGGGGGCTCCGCATGAACACTGAAGCTTTCTTT. The whole variable domain, filled in from reference TRBV19 and TRBJ1-1, reads DGGITQSPKYLFRKEGQNVTLSCEQNLNHDAMYWYRQDPGQGLRLIYYSQIVNDFQKGDIAEGYSVSREKKESFPLTVTSAQKNPTAFYLCASFPSTRGLRMNTEAFFGQGTRLTVV.

The chain carries TRBV9 and TRBJ1-5; TRBD1 aligns across 11 bases. The germline gives CDR1 SGDLS, CDR2 YYNGEE. Trimming removed 3 bases from V and 0 bases from J; junction bases left unmatched: 5. The CDR3 totals 17 residues. CDR3 loop: CASSAGQGVYSNQPQHF. CDR3 nucleotide sequence: TGTGCCAGCAGCGCGGGACAGGGGGTTTATAGCAATCAGCCCCAGCATTTT.

V is TRBV11-2 and J is TRBJ1-1; D is perhaps TRBD1 (6 bases). The germline V gene has CDR1 SGHAT and CDR2 FQNNGV. The germline V and J ends were trimmed by 2 bases and 7 bases, with 17 bases remaining between them. The length of the CDR3 is 15 residues. The DNA of the CDR3 is TGTGCCAGCAGCTTAACGTCAGGGGCCCTGAGTGAAGCTTTCTTT. This translates into CASSLTSGALSEAFF.

The rearrangement uses TRBV5-8 and TRBJ1-1, with D uncertain. CDR1 is SGHTS, CDR2 YDEGEE, per germline. With 10 bases removed from V and 0 bases from J, the gap between germline ends came to 13 bases. CDR3 length: 13 amino acids. CDR3 loop: CACREYVNTEAFF. CDR3 bases: TGTGCCTGTCGCGAATATGTGAACACTGAAGCTTTCTTT.

The table lists this clone with a few counts. V gene TRBV4-3 combines with J gene TRBJ2-3; possible D gene TRBD2, 7 bases. This CDR3 is 15 amino acids long. From germline, CDR1 is LGHNA and CDR2 YSLEER. The germline V and J ends were trimmed by 1 base and 2 bases, with 10 bases remaining between them. CDR3 bases: TGCGCCAGCAGCCAAGGAGGGGGGGACACAGATACGCAGTATTTT. It translates to CASSQGGGDTDTQYF.

This clone was detected only a few times. The genes are TRBV15 and TRBJ1-1; tentatively, D is TRBD1 (6 bases). The CDR3 has 15 residues. The V gene lost 5 bases and the J gene lost 6 bases, with 19 bases spanning the gap. Germline CDR1 and CDR2: LNHNV and YYDKDF (reference sequence). CDR3 sequence reads: CATSGRTGIEAEAFF. CDR3 sequence (DNA): TGTGCCACCAGCGGGCGTACAGGGATAGAGGCTGAAGCTTTCTTT.

This clone was seen more than once but under ten times. The CDR3, as DNA: TGTGCCAGCAGTACCCGGACTAGCGGGGTCAATGAGCAGTTCTTC. This translates into CASSTRTSGVNEQFF. V usage is TRBV28 and J usage is TRBJ2-1; 12 nucleotides match TRBD2. Germline CDR1 MDHEN, CDR2 SYDVKM. The CDR3 is 15 residues long. With 5 bases clipped from V and 6 bases from J, the junction kept 5 bases outside the gene matches.

This clone has just a few counts. The genes are TRBV5-1 and TRBJ2-5; TRBD1 might be the D (7 bases). CDR3 length: 14 residues. Trimming took 4 bases from V and 9 from J, leaving 19 bases between them. Germline V gene sequence: CDR1 SGHRS, CDR2 YFSETQ. The CDR3 loop reads CASSGLATRGAQYF. The CDR3 bases are TGCGCCAGCAGCGGATTAGCGACCAGGGGGGCCCAGTACTTC.

The chain combines TRBV6-5 with TRBJ1-2, with D perhaps matching TRBD1 (6 bases). The CDR3 spans 14 residues. V lost 6 bases and J lost 8, with 19 bases in between. The germline CDR1 and CDR2 sequences are MNHEY and SVGAGI. CDR3 protein: CASREHRATGGYTF. CDR3 DNA sequence: TGTGCCAGCAGAGAACACAGGGCTACCGGCGGCTACACCTTC.

The chain uses TRBV2 and TRBJ1-5; maybe TRBD1 (6 bases). The CDR3 is 15 amino acids. The V and J ends lost 7 bases and 0 bases respectively, with 13 bases between them. Per germline, CDR1 SNHLY and CDR2 FYNNEI. CDR3 DNA: TGTGCCAGCAAATATCAGGGACATAGCAATCAGCCCCAGCATTTT. Translation: CASKYQGHSNQPQHF.

This CDR3 is CASSSGGPYNEQFF. In DNA, the CDR3 is TGTGCCAGCAGCTCCGGGGGGCCCTACAATGAGCAGTTCTTC. The chain couples TRBV7-3 to TRBJ2-1; D might be TRBD2 (7 bases). With 4 bases removed from V and 2 bases from J, the gap between germline ends came to 9 bases. Germline V gene sequence: CDR1 SGHTA, CDR2 FQGTGA. CDR3 length equals 14 residues.

Details on this clone: At one boundary the junction diverges from the germline segment, which might be a read error. The gene calls are TRBV7-9 and TRBJ1-3, with a possible D match to TRBD1 (6 bases). CDR3 length: 14 residues. Germline V lookup: CDR1 SEHNR, CDR2 FQNEAQ (reference sequence). CDR3 bases: TGTGCCAGCAGCTTGGGGGGCTCTGAAAACACCATATATTTT. It yields the protein CASSLGGSENTIYF.

This clone has more than one count but fewer than ten. Germline is not matched at one junction end, which may reflect a read error. The chain carries TRBV2 and TRBJ1-1; 7 bases match TRBD1. CDR3 length equals 11 residues. Germline-derived CDR1 and CDR2 are SNHLY and FYNNEI. Here the CDR3 DNA reads TGCCGTACAGGGGTAAACTCTGAAGCTTTCTTT. Amino acid sequence: CRTGVNSEAFF.